This record looks at one T cell receptor beta chain sequence and its context. As for time point: persistent/refractory GD, antithyroid drugs over 5 years with positive TRAb. The TCR library was made from RNA that had been extracted from PBMCs in TRIzol. Assembly of TCR beta libraries relied on iRepertoire HTBI primers together with Arm-PCR of CDR3 regions. TCRdb fed the multiplex PCR reads into MiXCR, producing one record per CDR3 protein. The sample holds under 500,000 distinct CDR3 sequences; less than 25% are singletons and the top ten take approximately 7.8%. These data originate in a study of regulatory T cells in long-lasting Graves disease. Trimming removed 0 bases from V and 4 bases from J, with 15 bases in between. The germline V gene encodes CDR1 ENHRY and CDR2 SYGVKD. The CDR3 sequence is 16 residues long.

The chain combines TRBV10-3 with TRBJ1-2, with TRBD1 as a possible D gene (5 bases). Specimen: peripheral blood mononuclear cells (PBMCs), collected when the disease was refractory, from a patient treated with antithyroid drugs. This receptor was identified in a female donor with Graves disease. The CDR3 DNA follows: TGTGCCATCAGTGAGTCGTGGGACGGGACCCCCTATGGCTACACCTTC. Translated: CAISESWDGTPYGYTF.